A selection of T cell receptor beta chains follows, all from one sample in a study of blood T cell repertoires in COVID-19. Only in-frame clones appear in the TCRdb table, and some are missing; sequencing was by immunoSEQ multiplex PCR. The sample consists of about 120,000 clones, about 85% of them appearing once. Specimen: peripheral blood. The origin of the receptors is a man aged 40-55 years with acute or convalescent COVID-19. CDR3s include the opening cysteine and the closing phenylalanine or tryptophan. The D gene is left open where the match is weak. The size of a clone is reported for some rows only, either as once, few or many, or as a class for expanded clones.

j_call	clone_size	d_call	v_call	cdr3_nt	cdr3_aa
TRBJ1-2	.	.	TRBV2	TGTGCCAGCAGACGGGACACTTCGGGCTATGGCTACACCTTC	CASRRDTSGYGYTF
TRBJ2-1	few	.	TRBV27	TGTGCCAGCAGTTACGCTAGTCTACGGGAGCAGTTCTTC	CASSYASLREQFF
TRBJ1-4	.	.	TRBV3-1/TRBV3-2	TGTGCCAGCAGCCACCTGAATGAAAAACTGTTTTTT	CASSHLNEKLFF
TRBJ2-5	.	.	TRBV18	TGTGCCAGCTCACCACTTGCAGCGGGCCAAGAGACCCAGTACTTC	CASSPLAAGQETQYF
TRBJ2-1	.	TRBD1	TRBV14	TGTGCCAGCAGACCGGGACAGGGGGCCTCCTGGGGCTACAATGAGCAGTTCTTC	CASRPGQGASWGYNEQFF
TRBJ1-5	.	.	TRBV27	TGTGCCAGCAGTTTATACCCGACAGCACTCAATCAGCCCCAGCATTTT	CASSLYPTALNQPQHF
TRBJ2-3	.	.	TRBV4-2	TGTGCCAGCAGCCTTCCCCTTGAGGGTAGCGTAAGCACAGATACGCAGTATTTT	CASSLPLEGSVSTDTQYF
TRBJ2-2	.	.	TRBV5-7	TGTGCCAGCAGCTTACGACTAGAGCCCGGGGAGCTGTTTTTT	CASSLRLEPGELFF
TRBJ2-5	.	.	TRBV4-2	TGTGCCACCTCGGAGGGAAGGAGTGGAGGGACCCAGTACTTC	CATSEGRSGGTQYF
TRBJ2-5	once	TRBD2	TRBV2	TGTGCCAGCAGTGCCCACCGGCGGGAGGGCGGGACCCAGTACTTC	CASSAHRREGGTQYF
TRBJ1-2	few	TRBD1	TRBV30	TGTGCCTGGAAGGGGGGCTGGACAGGCAACTATGGCTACACCTTC	CAWKGGWTGNYGYTF
TRBJ2-7	once	TRBD1	TRBV3-1/TRBV3-2	TGTGCCAGCAGCCAAGGGGTGACAGGGAGCTACGAGCAGTACTTC	CASSQGVTGSYEQYF
TRBJ2-5	.	TRBD2	TRBV5-8	TGTGCCAGCAGCTTGGGCGCGCGGGGGTCCCAAGAGACCCAGTACTTC	CASSLGARGSQETQYF
TRBJ2-1	.	.	TRBV12-3/TRBV12-4	TGTGCCAGCAGCGCCCCCGGAGGCCATGAGCAGTTCTTC	CASSAPGGHEQFF
TRBJ2-1	.	.	TRBV11-3	TGTGCCAGCAGCCGGGGTAATGAGCAGTTCTTC	CASSRGNEQFF